This T cell receptor beta chain was recovered during a study of control samples from healthy donors and cancer patients (dated by TCRdb to 2018 to 2020). This clone was counted a single time. Its antigen is currently not known. Per-base quality was not reported, and no clone a single base away is much larger than it. The germline V gene (reference sequence) provides CDR1 LGHDT and CDR2 YNNKEL. The CDR3 numbers 16 residues from cysteine through phenylalanine. Here the CDR3 DNA is all that survives: 48 bases in frame from base 1. Trimming leaves V shorter by 5 bases and J shorter by 2 bases, with the junction holding 6 bases beyond the gene matches. The protocol used for the library was the immunoSEQ multiplex PCR assay. TCRdb took this table from immuneACCESS and kept in-frame rearrangements with V and J called. Such tables lack part of the clones; where checked against another copy, unresolved V genes explain under half of the gap, and the rest is unexplained. The sample contains about 160,000 clones, roughly 94% of them found a single time. The ten top clones hold around 9.3% of the sample.

The sequence is built from TRBV3-1 (or the pseudogene TRBV3-2) and TRBJ2-1; TRBD2 lines up with 10 middle nucleotides. Sequencing used blood. This TCR derives from a woman aged 35 to 49 in good health. The DNA sequence follows: TGTGCCAGCAGCTCCCAGCGGGGGGGAACCTACAATGAGCAGTTCTTC. The encoded protein is CASSSQRGGTYNEQFF.